This TCR beta chain came from a study of T cells after yellow fever vaccination. Germline loops: CDR1 DFQATT, CDR2 SNEGSKA (reference sequence). Deletions cut 5 bases from V and 1 base from J, with 11 bases between. The CDR3 has 13 amino acids. The authors made TCR cDNA by 5'RACE template switching, adding a universal primer site and UMIs. Via MiXCR, TCRdb re-called the 5' RACE reads, giving one row per CDR3 protein. Counted here are some 420,000 distinct CDR3 sequences, around 20% occurring once; the ten biggest clones make up about 18%. This clonotype was seen only a few times. This sequence originates from a man between 18 and 29 years old who received the YFV17D yellow fever vaccine. This chain uses TRBV20-1 with TRBJ2-5; D unresolved. Sequenced here: PBMCs, sampled before the yellow fever booster vaccination. CDR3 amino acids: CSARRTLQETQYF. The CDR3 region has the DNA TGCAGTGCTCGGCGGACCCTCCAAGAGACCCAGTACTTC.